This T cell receptor (beta chain) was sequenced during a study of a mutant IDH1 vaccine in newly diagnosed glioma. Looking at the study overall: Before enrollment, the patients had been treated with radiotherapy alone, temozolomide alone, or both together. Most of them had received both.

The CDR3 length is 13 residues. Looked up from germline, CDR1 is SGHTA and CDR2 is FQGNSA. V was pared by 5 bases and J by 1 base, with 8 bases between. As regards this clone: The antigen is unknown.

Only in-frame clones appear in the TCRdb table, and some are missing; sequencing was by immunoSEQ multiplex PCR. In the table there are roughly 28,000 clones, around 80% of which are singletons. Specified time point: week 23, last vaccination. The content of each vaccine dose was 300 ug of mutant IDH1 20-mer peptide, and topical imiquimod accompanied it. This chain joins TRBV7-2 and TRBJ1-1; D is unclear. Source: PBMCs, taken from a glioma patient whose treatment included an IDH1 peptide vaccine. This TCR was recovered from a woman in her late teens or twenties with glioma. In DNA form, the CDR3 reads TGTGCCAGCAGCCGCAGAGCGAACACTGAAGCTTTCTTT. Its translation is CASSRRANTEAFF.